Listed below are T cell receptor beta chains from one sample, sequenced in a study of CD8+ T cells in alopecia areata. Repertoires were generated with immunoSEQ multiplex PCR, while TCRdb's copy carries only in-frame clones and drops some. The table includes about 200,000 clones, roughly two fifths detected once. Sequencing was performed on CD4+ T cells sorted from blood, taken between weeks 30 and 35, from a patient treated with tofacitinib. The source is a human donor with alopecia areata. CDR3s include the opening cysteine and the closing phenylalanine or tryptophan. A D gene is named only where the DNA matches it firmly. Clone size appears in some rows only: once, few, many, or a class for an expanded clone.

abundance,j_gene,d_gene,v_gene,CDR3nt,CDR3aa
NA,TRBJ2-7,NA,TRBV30,TGTGCCTGGGGAAGAACGACAGACTCCTACGAGCAGTACTTC,CAWGRTTDSYEQYF
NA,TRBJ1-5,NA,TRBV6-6,TGTGCCAGCAGTTACTCTCCTCGGAATAGCAATCAGCCCCAGCATTTT,CASSYSPRNSNQPQHF
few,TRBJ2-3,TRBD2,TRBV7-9,TGTGCCAGCACCTCTAGCGGGAGCGCAGATACGCAGTATTTT,CASTSSGSADTQYF
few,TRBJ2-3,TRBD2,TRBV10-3,TGTGCCATCAGTGAGTCTGCCAGCGGGGGCACAGATACGCAGTATTTT,CAISESASGGTDTQYF
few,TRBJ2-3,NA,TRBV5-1,TGCGCCAGCAGCTTCGGGGAAGCCACAGATACGCAGTATTTT,CASSFGEATDTQYF
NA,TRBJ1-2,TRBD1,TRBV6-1,TGTGCCAGCAGCCCAAGCAGGGGGCCGGAGGGCTACACCTTC,CASSPSRGPEGYTF
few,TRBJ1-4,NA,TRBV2,TGTGCCAGCAGGGATCGACGGGAGGAAAAACTGTTTTTT,CASRDRREEKLFF
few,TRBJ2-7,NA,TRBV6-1,TGTGCCAGCAGTTTTTTTGGGGACGAGCAGTACTTC,CASSFFGDEQYF
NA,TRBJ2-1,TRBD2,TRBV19,TGTGCCAGTACCGCTAGCGGGGCCCTCTCCTACAATGAGCAGTTCTTC,CASTASGALSYNEQFF
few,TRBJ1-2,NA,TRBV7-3,TGTGCCAGCAGCTTCGGTCAGGGCGATGGCTACACCTTC,CASSFGQGDGYTF
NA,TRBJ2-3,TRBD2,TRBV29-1,TGCAGCGTTGCAGGTAGCGGGAGCACAGATACGCAGTATTTT,CSVAGSGSTDTQYF
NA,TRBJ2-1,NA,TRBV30,TGTGCCTGGAGTTTTAACGAAGTCGGTGAGCAGTTCTTC,CAWSFNEVGEQFF
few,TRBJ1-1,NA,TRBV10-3,TGTGCCATCGGAGATGGGGTGGGAGAAACTGAAGCTTTCTTT,CAIGDGVGETEAFF
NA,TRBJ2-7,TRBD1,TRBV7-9,TGTGCCAGCAGCTCCCGGACAGGGAGCTACGAGCAGTACTTC,CASSSRTGSYEQYF
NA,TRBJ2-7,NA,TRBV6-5,TGTGCCAGCAGTTCTCGGACAGTGGTAACCATTGGAGAGTACTTC,CASSSRTVVTIGEYF
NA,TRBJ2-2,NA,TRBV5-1,TGCGCCAGCAGCTTGGAGCGGGAGCTGTTTTTT,CASSLERELFF
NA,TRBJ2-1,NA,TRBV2,TGTGCCAGCAGACCTACAGGGAACAATGAGCAGTTCTTC,CASRPTGNNEQFF
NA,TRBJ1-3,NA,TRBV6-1,TGTGCCAGCAGTGAAGAGGGGTTCTCTGGAAACACCATATATTTT,CASSEEGFSGNTIYF
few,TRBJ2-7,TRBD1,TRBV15,TGTGCCACCAGCAGAGATCCGGGACAGGGCTCCTACGAGCAGTACTTC,CATSRDPGQGSYEQYF
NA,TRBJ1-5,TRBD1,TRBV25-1,TGTGCCAGCAGCGGACAGGTTGGTCAGCCCCAGCATTTT,CASSGQVGQPQHF
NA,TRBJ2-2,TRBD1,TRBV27,TGTGCCAGCAGTTTGCGCCCAATATCTGCAACAGGGGGCACCGGGGAGCTGTTTTTT,CASSLRPISATGGTGELFF
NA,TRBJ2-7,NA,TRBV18,TGTGCCAGCTCACCACGACAGAGTACCTACGAGCAGTACTTC,CASSPRQSTYEQYF
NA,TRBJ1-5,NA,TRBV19,TGTGCCAGTAGTATTTCAACTAGTCGTCAGGGTGATCAGCCCCAGCATTTT,CASSISTSRQGDQPQHF
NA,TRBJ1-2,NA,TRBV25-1,TGTGCCAGCAGCCTAGGGACCCGAAACTATGGCTACACCTTC,CASSLGTRNYGYTF
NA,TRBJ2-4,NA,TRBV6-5,TGTGCCAGCAGAACATATGGTGACATTCAGTACTTC,CASRTYGDIQYF
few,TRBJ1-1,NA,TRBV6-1,TGTGCCAGCAGAAGATCAGGGGAAGAATTCACTGAAGCTTTCTTT,CASRRSGEEFTEAFF
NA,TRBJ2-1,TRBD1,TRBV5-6,TGTGCCAGCAGCTCCCGACAGGGTCGAAATGAGCAGTTCTTC,CASSSRQGRNEQFF
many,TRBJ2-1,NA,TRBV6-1,TGTGCCAGCACCAGTACAGTCTTGGGGCAGTTCTTC,CASTSTVLGQFF
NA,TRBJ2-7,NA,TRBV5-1,TGCGCCAGCAGCTTGGAGCTTCAAGTCTACGAGCAGTACTTC,CASSLELQVYEQYF
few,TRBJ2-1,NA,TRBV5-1,TGCGCCAGCAGCCTCCAACGTAATGGCAATGAGCAGTTCTTC,CASSLQRNGNEQFF
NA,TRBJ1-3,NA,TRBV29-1,TGCAGCGTCCACGGACAGTACTCTGGAAACACCATATATTTT,CSVHGQYSGNTIYF
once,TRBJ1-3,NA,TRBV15,TGTGCCACCAGCAGAGATCCGGGAAGGACTGGAAACACCATATATTTT,CATSRDPGRTGNTIYF
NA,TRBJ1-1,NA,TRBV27,TGTGCCAGCAGTTCCGCAGGGACCGGGGGGACTGAAGCTTTCTTT,CASSSAGTGGTEAFF
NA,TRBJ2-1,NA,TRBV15,TGTGCCACCAGCAGAGGTAGGGGTATCTACAATGAGCAGTTCTTC,CATSRGRGIYNEQFF
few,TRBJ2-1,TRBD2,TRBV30,TGTGCCTGGAGCCGGGGACTAGCGGGGAGCTCCTACAATGAGCAGTTCTTC,CAWSRGLAGSSYNEQFF
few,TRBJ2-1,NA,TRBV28,TGTGCCAGCAGTTTACCAGGGGTCTCCTACAATGAGCAGTTCTTC,CASSLPGVSYNEQFF
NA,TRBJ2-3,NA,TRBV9,TGTGCCAGCAGCGTGGGCGGAACCACAGATACGCAGTATTTT,CASSVGGTTDTQYF
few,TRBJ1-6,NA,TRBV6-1,TGTGCCAGCATCCTATCGCCAGATTCACCCCTCCACTTT,CASILSPDSPLHF
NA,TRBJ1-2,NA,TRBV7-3,TGTGCCAGCCGAACCGGGACTCCCTATGGCTACACCTTC,CASRTGTPYGYTF
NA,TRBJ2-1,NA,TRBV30,TGTGCCGCAACCTGGGGGCGGGAGTGGGAGGGTGAGCAGTTCTTC,CAATWGREWEGEQFF
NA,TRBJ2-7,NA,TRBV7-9,TGTGCCAGCAGCTTAGTGGGACCCGCAGGGGAGCAGTACTTC,CASSLVGPAGEQYF
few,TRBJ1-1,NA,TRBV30,TGTGCCTGGAGACAGAACACTGAAGCTTTCTTT,CAWRQNTEAFF
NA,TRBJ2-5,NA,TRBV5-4,TGTGCCAGCACGTTAGCTGGGCGGGAAAAAGAGACCCAGTACTTC,CASTLAGREKETQYF
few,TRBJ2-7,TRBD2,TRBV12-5,TGTGCTAGCTCCCTTGGGGGGGATCAGCCCTACGAGCAGTACTTC,CASSLGGDQPYEQYF
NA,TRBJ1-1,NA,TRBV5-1,TGCGCCAGCAGCTTTATGAGGGTCGACACTGAAGCTTTCTTT,CASSFMRVDTEAFF
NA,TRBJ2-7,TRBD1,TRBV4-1,TGCGCCAGCAGCCATGCCCCGGGACAGGGGTCCTACGAGCAGTACTTC,CASSHAPGQGSYEQYF
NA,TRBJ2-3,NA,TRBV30,TGTGCCTGGAGTGTGAACAGGCCTCAAGGAGATACGCAGTATTTT,CAWSVNRPQGDTQYF
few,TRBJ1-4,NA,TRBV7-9,TGTGCCAGCAGCGAAAAGTGGGGTGAAAAGGAAGAAAAACTGTTTTTT,CASSEKWGEKEEKLFF
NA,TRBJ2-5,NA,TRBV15,TGTGCCACCAGCAGAGCCCAGAGCGGGTCGCAAGAGACCCAGTACTTC,CATSRAQSGSQETQYF
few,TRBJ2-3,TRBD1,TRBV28,TGTGCCAGCAGGACAGGGGGGGGAGGCACAGATACGCAGTATTTT,CASRTGGGGTDTQYF
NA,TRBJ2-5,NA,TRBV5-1,TGCGCCAGCAGCTTGGCACCTCAAGAGACCCAGTACTTC,CASSLAPQETQYF
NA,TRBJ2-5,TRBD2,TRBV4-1,TGCGCCAGCAGCCAAGCTGGACTAGCGGGATACGAGACCCAGTACTTC,CASSQAGLAGYETQYF
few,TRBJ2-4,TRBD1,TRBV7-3,TGTGCCAGCAGCTCAGACAGGGGAAACATTCAGTACTTC,CASSSDRGNIQYF
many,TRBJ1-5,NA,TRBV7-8,TGTGCCAGCAGCTTAGGTCAGCCCCAGCATTTT,CASSLGQPQHF
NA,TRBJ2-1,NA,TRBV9,TGTGCCAGCAGCGCAAGAATCCCGTCCTACAATGAGCAGTTCTTC,CASSARIPSYNEQFF